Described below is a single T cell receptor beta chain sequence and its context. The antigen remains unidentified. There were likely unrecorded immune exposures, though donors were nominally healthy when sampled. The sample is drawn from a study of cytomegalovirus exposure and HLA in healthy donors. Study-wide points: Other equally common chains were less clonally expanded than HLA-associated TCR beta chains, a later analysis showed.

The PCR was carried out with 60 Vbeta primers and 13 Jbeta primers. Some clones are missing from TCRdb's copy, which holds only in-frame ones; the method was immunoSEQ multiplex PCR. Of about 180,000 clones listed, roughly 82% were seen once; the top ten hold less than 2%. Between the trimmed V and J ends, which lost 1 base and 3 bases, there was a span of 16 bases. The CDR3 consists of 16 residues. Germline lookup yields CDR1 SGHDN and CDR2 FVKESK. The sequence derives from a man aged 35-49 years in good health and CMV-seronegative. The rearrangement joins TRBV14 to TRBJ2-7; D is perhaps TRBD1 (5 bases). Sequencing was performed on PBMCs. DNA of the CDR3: TGTGCCAGCAGCCAAGGTGTCGGCAGGGCGGTCTACGAGCAGTACTTC. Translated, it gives CASSQGVGRAVYEQYF.